This TCR beta chain is from a study of Ad26.COV2.S vaccination and SARS-CoV-2 variants. Treatment denoted: some 19 received Ad26.COV2.S at low or high dose, single or two shots; about five received placebo; per-sample allocation not given. The investigators took samples on day 63 after the first vaccine or placebo injection. V lost 4 bases, J lost 10 bases, and 7 bases lay in between. Germline V gene sequence: CDR1 MGHDK, CDR2 SYGVNS. The CDR3 sequence is 10 residues long. TCRdb keeps only in-frame clones here, not all; method: immunoSEQ multiplex PCR. This repertoire shows about 400,000 clones, 83% found once; its top ten account for around 7.3%.

The sample here was peripheral blood, taken in a trial of Ad26.COV2.S vaccine versus placebo. The chain is built from TRBV25-1 and TRBJ1-1; unclear D gene. This receptor was taken from a person aged 18 to 65 who received the Ad26.COV2.S COVID-19 vaccine or a placebo. The CDR3 is CASSAERAFF. In DNA, the CDR3 is TGTGCCAGCAGTGCGGAAAGAGCTTTCTTT. The complete variable domain, with remaining parts taken from reference TRBV25-1 and TRBJ1-1, reads EADIYQTPRYLVIGTGKKITLECSQTMGHDKMYWYQQDPGMELHLIHYSYGVNSTEKGDLSSESTVSRIRTEHFPLTLESARPSHTSQYLCASSAERAFFGQGTRLTVV.